This TCR beta chain was obtained from a study of blood T cell repertoires in COVID-19. Study-wide context: Sites in the United States, Italy and Spain provided acute and convalescent COVID-19 samples. Nucleic acid was either cDNA or gDNA, and it came from T cells, B-cell-depleted T cells, or PBMCs.

The CDR3 sequence is 13 residues long. V lost 3 bases, J lost 5 bases, and 11 bases lay in between. Looked up from germline, CDR1 is SGHNT and CDR2 is YYREEE (reference sequence). As originally analysed: Estimation of nucleated cell counts was performed using reference gene primer amplification. Sequencing was performed with immunoSEQ multiplex PCR; in TCRdb, only in-frame clones are kept and a portion is missing. V, J and clone size derive from that table, while D and trimming were established from the DNA sequence. The table records 150,000 to 200,000 clones, about 85% of them present only once. This chain connects TRBV5-4 to TRBJ1-1; D might be TRBD1 (5 bases). Sequenced input: peripheral blood. This sequence originates from a man in his forties with acute or convalescent COVID-19. The CDR3: CASSSGQRTEAFF. In nucleotides, the CDR3 is TGTGCCAGCAGCTCCGGACAACGGACTGAAGCTTTCTTT.